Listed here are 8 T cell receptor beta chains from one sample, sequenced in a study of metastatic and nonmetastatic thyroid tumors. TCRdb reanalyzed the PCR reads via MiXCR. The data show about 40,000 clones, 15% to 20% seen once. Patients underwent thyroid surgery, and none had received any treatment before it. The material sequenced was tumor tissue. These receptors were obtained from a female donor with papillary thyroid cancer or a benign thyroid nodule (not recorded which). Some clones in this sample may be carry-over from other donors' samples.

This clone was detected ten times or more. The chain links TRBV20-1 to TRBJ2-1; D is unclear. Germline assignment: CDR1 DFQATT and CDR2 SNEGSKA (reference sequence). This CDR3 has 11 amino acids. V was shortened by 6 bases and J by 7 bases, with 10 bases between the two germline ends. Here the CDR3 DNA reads TGCAGTGCAAGCCCCCGAAATGAGCAGTTCTTC. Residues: CSASPRNEQFF.

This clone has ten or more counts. The CDR3 sequence is CASSLVPGGSQREAYHQYF. CDR3 nucleotides: TGCGCCAGCAGCTTGGTCCCAGGGGGTTCGCAGCGGGAGGCCTACCACCAGTACTTC. The chain carries TRBV5-1 and TRBJ2-5; TRBD2 matches 9 bases. Germline V CDR1 and CDR2: SGHRS, YFSETQ. Trimming took 0 bases from V and 10 from J; bases not matched to a gene: 22. The CDR3 sequence is 19 residues long.

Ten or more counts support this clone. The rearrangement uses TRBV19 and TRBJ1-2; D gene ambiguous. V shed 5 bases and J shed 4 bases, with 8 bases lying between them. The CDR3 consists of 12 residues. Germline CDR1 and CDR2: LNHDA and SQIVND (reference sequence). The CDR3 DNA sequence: TGTGCCAGTAGTCGGGGTAGCTATGGCTACACCTTC. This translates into CASSRGSYGYTF.

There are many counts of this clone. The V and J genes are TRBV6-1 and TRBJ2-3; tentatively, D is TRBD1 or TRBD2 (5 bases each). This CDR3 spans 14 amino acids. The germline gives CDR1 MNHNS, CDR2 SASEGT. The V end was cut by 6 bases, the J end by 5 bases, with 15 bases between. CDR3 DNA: TGTGCCAGCAGGCCCAGGGCCCGGGGAGATACGCAGTATTTT. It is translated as CASRPRARGDTQYF.

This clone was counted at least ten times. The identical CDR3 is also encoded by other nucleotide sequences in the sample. CDR3 residues: CATSDSRTGRGTEAFF. Written as DNA, the CDR3 is TGTGCCACCAGTGATTCGAGGACAGGGAGAGGCACTGAAGCTTTCTTT. The chain joins TRBV24-1 to TRBJ1-1, with 8 bases fitting TRBD1. The CDR3 is 16 amino acids. The ends lost 2 bases at V and 4 bases at J; junction bases unmatched: 8. Germline loops: CDR1 KGHDR, CDR2 SFDVKD.

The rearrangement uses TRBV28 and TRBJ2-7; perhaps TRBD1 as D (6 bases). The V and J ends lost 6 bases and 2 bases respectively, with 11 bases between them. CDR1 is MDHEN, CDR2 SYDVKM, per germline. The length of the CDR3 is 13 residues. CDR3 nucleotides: TGTGCCAGCAGGATTGACAGGACCTACGAGCAGTACTTC. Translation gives CASRIDRTYEQYF.

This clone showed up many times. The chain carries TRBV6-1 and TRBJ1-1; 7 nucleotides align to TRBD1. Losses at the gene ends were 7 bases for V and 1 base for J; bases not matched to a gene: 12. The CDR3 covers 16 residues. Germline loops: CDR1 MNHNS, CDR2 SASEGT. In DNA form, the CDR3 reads TGTGCCAGCATACTAGACAGGGCAAGGGGGAACACTGAAGCTTTCTTT. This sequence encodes CASILDRARGNTEAFF.

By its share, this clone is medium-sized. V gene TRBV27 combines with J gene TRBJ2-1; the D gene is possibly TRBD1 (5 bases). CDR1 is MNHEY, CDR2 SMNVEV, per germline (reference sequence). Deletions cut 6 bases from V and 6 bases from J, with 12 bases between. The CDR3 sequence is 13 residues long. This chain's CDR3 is CASSWTFGNEQFF. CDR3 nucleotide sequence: TGTGCCAGCAGCTGGACATTCGGCAATGAGCAGTTCTTC.